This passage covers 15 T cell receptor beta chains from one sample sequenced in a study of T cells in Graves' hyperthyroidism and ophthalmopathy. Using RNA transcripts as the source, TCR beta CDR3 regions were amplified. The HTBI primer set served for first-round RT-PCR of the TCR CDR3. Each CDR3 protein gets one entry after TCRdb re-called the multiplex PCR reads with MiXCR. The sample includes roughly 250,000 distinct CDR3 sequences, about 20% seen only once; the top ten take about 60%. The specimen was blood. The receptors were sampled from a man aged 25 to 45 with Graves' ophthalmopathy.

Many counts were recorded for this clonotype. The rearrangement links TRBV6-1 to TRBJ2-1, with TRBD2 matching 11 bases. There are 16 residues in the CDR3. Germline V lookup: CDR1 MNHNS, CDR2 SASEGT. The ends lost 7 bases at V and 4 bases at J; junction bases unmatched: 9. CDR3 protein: CASTRHGTSGYNEQFF. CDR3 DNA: TGTGCCAGCACTAGACACGGGACTAGCGGTTACAATGAGCAGTTCTTC.

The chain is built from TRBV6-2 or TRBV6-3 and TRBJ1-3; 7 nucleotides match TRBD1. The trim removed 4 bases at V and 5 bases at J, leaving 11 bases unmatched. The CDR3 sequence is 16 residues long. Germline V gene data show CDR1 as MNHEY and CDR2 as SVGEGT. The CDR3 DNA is TGTGCCAGCAGTTCGTCGCCGGGACAGACTCGAAACACCATATATTTT. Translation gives CASSSSPGQTRNTIYF.

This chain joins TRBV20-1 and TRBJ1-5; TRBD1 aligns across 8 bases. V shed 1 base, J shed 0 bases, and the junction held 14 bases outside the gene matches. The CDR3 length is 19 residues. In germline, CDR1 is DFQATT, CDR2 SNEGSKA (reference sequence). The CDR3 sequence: CSARGGPRTGGYSNQPQHF. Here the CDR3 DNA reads TGCAGTGCTAGAGGGGGGCCTCGAACAGGGGGTTATAGCAATCAGCCCCAGCATTTT.

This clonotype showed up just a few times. The CDR3 loop is CASTRGLAGSQAAYEQYF. The CDR3 DNA reads TGCGCCAGCACCCGTGGACTAGCGGGAAGTCAGGCGGCCTACGAGCAGTACTTC. The J gene is TRBJ2-7, the V gene TRBV5-1; 12 positions agree with TRBD2. Germline V CDR1 and CDR2: SGHRS, YFSETQ. V trimming: 6 bases; J trimming: 2 bases; junction bases outside the gene matches: 15. The CDR3 is made up of 18 amino acids. Full variable domain (outside the CDR3, taken from reference TRBV5-1 and TRBJ2-7): KAGVTQTPRYLIKTRGQQVTLSCSPISGHRSVSWYQQTPGQGLQFLFEYFSETQRNKGNFPGRFSGRQFSNSRSEMNVSTLELGDSALYLCASTRGLAGSQAAYEQYFGPGTRLTVT.

CDR3 DNA: TGCGCCAGCAGGCATGGACAGGGGGCCACTAATGAAAAACTGTTTTTT. Translated, it gives CASRHGQGATNEKLFF. This sequence joins TRBV5-1 and TRBJ1-4, with 11 bases aligning to TRBD1. This CDR3 is built from 16 residues. V shed 5 bases and J 2 bases; nucleotides not matched to a gene: 5. CDR1 and CDR2 from the germline V gene are SGHRS and YFSETQ.

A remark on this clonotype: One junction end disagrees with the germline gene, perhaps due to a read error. As DNA, the CDR3 is TGTGCCAGCAGCTTAGGGGGACTAGCGGGATTCCAAGAGACCCAGCACTTC. It codes for CASSLGGLAGFQETQHF. The genes are TRBV7-2 and TRBJ2-5, with 13 bases aligning to TRBD2. The CDR3 length is 17 residues. Germline lookup yields CDR1 SGHTA and CDR2 FQGNSA.

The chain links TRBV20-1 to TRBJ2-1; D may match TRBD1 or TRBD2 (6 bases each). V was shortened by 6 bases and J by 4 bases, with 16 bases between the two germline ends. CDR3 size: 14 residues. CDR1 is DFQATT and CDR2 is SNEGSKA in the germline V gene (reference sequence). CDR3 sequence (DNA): TGCAGTGCCTTCCCGGGGGCTGGGTACAATGAGCAGTTCTTC. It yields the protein CSAFPGAGYNEQFF.

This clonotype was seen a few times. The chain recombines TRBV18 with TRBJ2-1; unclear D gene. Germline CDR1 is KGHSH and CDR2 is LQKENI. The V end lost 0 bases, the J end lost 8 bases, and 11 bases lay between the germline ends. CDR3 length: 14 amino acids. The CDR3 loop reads CASSPPSRIDEQFF. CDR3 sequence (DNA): TGTGCCAGCTCACCACCGTCAAGAATCGATGAGCAGTTCTTC.

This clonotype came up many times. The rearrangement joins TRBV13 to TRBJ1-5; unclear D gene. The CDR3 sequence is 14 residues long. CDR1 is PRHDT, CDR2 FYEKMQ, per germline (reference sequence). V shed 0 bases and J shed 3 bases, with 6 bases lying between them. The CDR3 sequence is CASSLGQNNQPQHF. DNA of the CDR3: TGTGCCAGCAGCTTAGGACAGAACAATCAGCCCCAGCATTTT. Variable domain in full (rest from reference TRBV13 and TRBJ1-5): AAGVIQSPRHLIKEKRETATLKCYPIPRHDTVYWYQQGPGQDPQFLISFYEKMQSDKGSIPDRFSAQQFSDYHSELNMSSLELGDSALYFCASSLGQNNQPQHFGDGTRLSIL.

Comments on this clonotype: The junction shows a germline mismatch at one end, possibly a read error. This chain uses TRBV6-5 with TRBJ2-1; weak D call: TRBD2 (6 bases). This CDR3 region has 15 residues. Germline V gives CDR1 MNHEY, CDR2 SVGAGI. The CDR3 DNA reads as TGTGCCAGCAGTTATGGGCTAGCGAGGTCGGATGAGCAGCTCTTC. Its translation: CASSYGLARSDEQLF.

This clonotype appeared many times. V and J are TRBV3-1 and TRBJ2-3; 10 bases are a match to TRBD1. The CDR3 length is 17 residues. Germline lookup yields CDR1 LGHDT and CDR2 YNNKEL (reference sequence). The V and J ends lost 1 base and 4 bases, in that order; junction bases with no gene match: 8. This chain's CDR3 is CASSQGDRGSRADTQYF. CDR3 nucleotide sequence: TGTGCCAGCAGCCAAGGGGACAGGGGTAGTCGCGCAGATACGCAGTATTTT.

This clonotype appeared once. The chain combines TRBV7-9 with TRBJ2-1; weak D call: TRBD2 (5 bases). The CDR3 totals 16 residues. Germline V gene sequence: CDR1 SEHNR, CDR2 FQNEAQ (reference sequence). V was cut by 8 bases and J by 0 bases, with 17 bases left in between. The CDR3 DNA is TGTGCCAGCGGCCTACTAGAGCTATACTCCTACAATGAGCAGTTCTTC. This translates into CASGLLELYSYNEQFF.

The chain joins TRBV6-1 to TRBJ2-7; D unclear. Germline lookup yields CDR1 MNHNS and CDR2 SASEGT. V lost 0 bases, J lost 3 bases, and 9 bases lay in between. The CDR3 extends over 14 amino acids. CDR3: CASSEAWGYYEQYF. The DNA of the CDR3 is TGTGCCAGCAGTGAAGCATGGGGATACTACGAGCAGTACTTC.

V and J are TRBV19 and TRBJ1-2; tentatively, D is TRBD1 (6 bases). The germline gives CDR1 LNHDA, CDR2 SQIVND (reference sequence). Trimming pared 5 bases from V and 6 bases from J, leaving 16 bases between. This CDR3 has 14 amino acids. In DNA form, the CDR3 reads TGTGCCAGTAGTCCTCTTAACAGGGTTGATGGCTACACCTTC. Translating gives CASSPLNRVDGYTF. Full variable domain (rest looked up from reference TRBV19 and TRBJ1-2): DGGITQSPKYLFRKEGQNVTLSCEQNLNHDAMYWYRQDPGQGLRLIYYSQIVNDFQKGDIAEGYSVSREKKESFPLTVTSAQKNPTAFYLCASSPLNRVDGYTFGSGTRLTVV.

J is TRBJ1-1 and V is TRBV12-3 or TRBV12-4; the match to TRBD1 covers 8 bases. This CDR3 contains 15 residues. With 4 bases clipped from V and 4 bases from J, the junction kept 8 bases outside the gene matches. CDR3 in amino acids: CASSSDRGKVTEAFF. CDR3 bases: TGTGCCAGCAGTTCCGACAGGGGTAAGGTCACTGAAGCTTTCTTT.